The 2 T cell receptor beta chains presented below share a single source sample, sequenced in a study of Ad26.COV2.S vaccination and SARS-CoV-2 variants. Clones were read by immunoSEQ multiplex PCR, and TCRdb kept only the in-frame ones, dropping some. The table records around 450,000 clones, roughly nine tenths of them present only once. Described treatment: around 19 received Ad26.COV2.S at low or high dose, single or two shots; 5 received placebo; per-sample allocation not given. Day 63 after the first injection of vaccine or placebo was the sampling time. Specimen: peripheral blood, collected in a trial of Ad26.COV2.S vaccine versus placebo. These receptors were obtained from a person between 18 and 59 years old who received the Ad26.COV2.S COVID-19 vaccine or a placebo.

This clone was seen once. The rearrangement uses TRBV28 and TRBJ2-3; 8 nucleotides match TRBD2. The CDR3 consists of 15 residues. Looked up from germline, CDR1 is MDHEN and CDR2 is SYDVKM. Trimming took 5 bases from V and 1 from J; bases not matched to a gene: 5. The CDR3: CASSTAGGGTDTQYF. CDR3 nucleotides: TGTGCCAGCAGTACGGCGGGAGGAGGCACAGATACGCAGTATTTT.

V is TRBV4-2 and J is TRBJ1-1; D is ambiguous. Per germline, CDR1 LGHNA and CDR2 YNFKEQ. Deletions cut 0 bases from V and 3 bases from J, with 8 bases between. This CDR3 is built from 14 residues. Here the CDR3 DNA reads TGTGCCAGCAGCCAAGACGGCATGTACACTGAAGCTTTCTTT. Amino acid sequence: CASSQDGMYTEAFF.